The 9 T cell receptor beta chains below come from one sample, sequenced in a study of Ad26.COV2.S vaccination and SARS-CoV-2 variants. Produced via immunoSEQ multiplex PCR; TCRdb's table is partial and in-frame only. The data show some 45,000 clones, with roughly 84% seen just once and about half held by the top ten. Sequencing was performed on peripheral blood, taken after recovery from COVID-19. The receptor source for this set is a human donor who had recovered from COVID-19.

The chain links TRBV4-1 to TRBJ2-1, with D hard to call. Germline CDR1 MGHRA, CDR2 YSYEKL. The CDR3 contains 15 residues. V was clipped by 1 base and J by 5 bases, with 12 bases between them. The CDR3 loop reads CASSQAGTLNNEQFF. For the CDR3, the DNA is TGCGCCAGCAGCCAAGCGGGTACCCTAAACAATGAGCAGTTCTTC.

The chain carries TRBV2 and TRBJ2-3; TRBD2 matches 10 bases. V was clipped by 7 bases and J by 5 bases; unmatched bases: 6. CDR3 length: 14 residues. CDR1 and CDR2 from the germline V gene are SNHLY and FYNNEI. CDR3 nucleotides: TGTGCCAGCACCCCGGGACTAGCGAGAGATACGCAGTATTTT. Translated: CASTPGLARDTQYF.

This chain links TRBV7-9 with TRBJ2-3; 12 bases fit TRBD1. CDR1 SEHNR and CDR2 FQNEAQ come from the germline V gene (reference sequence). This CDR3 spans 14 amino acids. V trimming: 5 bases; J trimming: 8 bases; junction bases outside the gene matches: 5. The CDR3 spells CASSGTGGIGTQYF. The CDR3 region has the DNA TGTGCCAGCAGCGGGACAGGGGGCATCGGTACGCAGTATTTT. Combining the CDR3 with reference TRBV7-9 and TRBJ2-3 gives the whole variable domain DTGVSQNPRHKITKRGQNVTFRCDPISEHNRLYWYRQTLGQGPEFLTYFQNEAQLEKSRLLSDRFSAERPKGSFSTLEIQRTEQGDSAMYLCASSGTGGIGTQYFGPGTRLTVL.

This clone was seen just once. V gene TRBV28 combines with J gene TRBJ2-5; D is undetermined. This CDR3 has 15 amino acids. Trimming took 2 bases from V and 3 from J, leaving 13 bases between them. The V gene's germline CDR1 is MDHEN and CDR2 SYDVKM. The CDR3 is CASSLTRWNKETQYF. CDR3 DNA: TGTGCCAGCAGTTTAACCCGGTGGAATAAAGAGACCCAGTACTTC.

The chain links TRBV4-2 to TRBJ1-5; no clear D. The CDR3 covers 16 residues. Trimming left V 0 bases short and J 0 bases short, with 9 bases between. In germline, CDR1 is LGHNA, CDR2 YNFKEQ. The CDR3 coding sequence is TGTGCCAGCAGCCAAGATCAAGGGAGTAGCAATCAGCCCCAGCATTTT. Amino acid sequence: CASSQDQGSSNQPQHF.

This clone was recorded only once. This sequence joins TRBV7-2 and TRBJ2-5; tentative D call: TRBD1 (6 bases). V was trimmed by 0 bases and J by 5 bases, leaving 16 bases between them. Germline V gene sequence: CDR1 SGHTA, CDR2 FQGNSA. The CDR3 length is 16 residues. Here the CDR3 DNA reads TGTGCCAGCAGCTTAGCAGGGGGACCCTCAATGGAGACCCAGTACTTC. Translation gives CASSLAGGPSMETQYF.

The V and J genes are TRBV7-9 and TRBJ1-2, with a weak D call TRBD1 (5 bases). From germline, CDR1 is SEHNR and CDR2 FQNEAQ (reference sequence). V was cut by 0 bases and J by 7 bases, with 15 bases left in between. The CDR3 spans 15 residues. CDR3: CASSLASAGYSGYTF. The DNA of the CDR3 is TGTGCCAGCAGCTTAGCGTCGGCAGGGTACTCTGGCTACACCTTC.

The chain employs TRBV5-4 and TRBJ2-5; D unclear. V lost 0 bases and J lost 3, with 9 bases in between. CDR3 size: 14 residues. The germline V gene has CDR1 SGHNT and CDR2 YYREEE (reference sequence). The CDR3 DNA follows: TGTGCCAGCAGCTTGGCCAACCAAGAAGAGACCCAGTACTTC. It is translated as CASSLANQEETQYF.

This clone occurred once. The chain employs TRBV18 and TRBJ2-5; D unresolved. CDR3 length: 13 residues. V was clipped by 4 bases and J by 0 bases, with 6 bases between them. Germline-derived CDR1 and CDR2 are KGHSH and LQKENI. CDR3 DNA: TGTGCCAGCTCACAGAGTCACCAAGAGACCCAGTACTTC. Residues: CASSQSHQETQYF. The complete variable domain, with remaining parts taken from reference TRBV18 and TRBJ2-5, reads NAGVMQNPRHLVRRRGQEARLRCSPMKGHSHVYWYRQLPEEGLKFMVYLQKENIIDESGMPKERFSAEFPKEGPSILRIQQVVRGDSAAYFCASSQSHQETQYFGPGTRLLVL.